The sequence of this T cell receptor (beta chain) was determined in a study of CD8 T cells in Susac syndrome. The study sequenced TCR beta in blood CD8+ and CD4+ T cells. Patients with Susac syndrome met the recently defined diagnostic criteria for definite or probable disease. As for this clonotype: Its antigen is undetermined.

Germline CDR1 MDHEN, CDR2 SYDVKM. The CDR3 is 12 residues long. V was clipped by 7 bases and J by 4 bases, with 9 bases between them. Whole-study findings and limits: In Susac syndrome, the CD4+ T cell repertoires did not show clonal expansion.

Random hexamers were used to reverse transcribe the RNA input (roughly 0.5 to 1 ug). MiXCR, applied by TCRdb to the immunoSEQ multiplex PCR reads, yields one record per CDR3 protein. The sample shows approximately 77,000 distinct CDR3 sequences, more than 85% of them seen only once. The receptor comes from a human donor with Susac syndrome. Sample: CD4+ T cells from PBMCs. The V call is TRBV28, the J call TRBJ2-3, with D perhaps being TRBD1 or TRBD2 (5 bases each). Written as DNA, the CDR3 is TGTGCCAGCATCGGGGCCGCAGATACGCAGTATTTT. Amino acid sequence: CASIGAADTQYF.